This T cell receptor beta chain was obtained from a study of long-term antiretroviral therapy in people with HIV. For the study at large: It was about a decade after the earliest samples that the 2015 immediate-ART recommendation appeared. Findings and limits, study-wide: Clonal expansions arising prior to ART prevailed in the repertoire at every time point.

Each donor provided at least one pre-ART PBMC sample and at least two post-ART PBMC samples. A word on this clone: Its cognate antigen is unknown.

The CDR3 loop spans 15 amino acids. Germline V lookup: CDR1 LGHNA, CDR2 YNFKEQ. Unmatched junction bases numbered 4, after V lost 3 bases and J lost 5 bases. They ran version v3.0 of the immunoSEQ assay at survey level. Data came from immunoSEQ multiplex PCR; TCRdb stores just in-frame clones and leaves some out. The data contain 15,000 to 20,000 clones, 60% to 80% of them seen just once; the ten biggest clones take up 10% to 13%. Sample: unsorted PBMCs, taken 2.3 years after starting antiretroviral therapy. The genes are TRBV4-2 and TRBJ2-2; TRBD2 matches 9 bases. This clonotype originated in a woman in her thirties or forties with HIV. Here the CDR3 DNA reads TGTGCCAGCAGCCACTTAGCGGGAGAGACCGGGGAGCTGTTTTTT. Translated, it gives CASSHLAGETGELFF.